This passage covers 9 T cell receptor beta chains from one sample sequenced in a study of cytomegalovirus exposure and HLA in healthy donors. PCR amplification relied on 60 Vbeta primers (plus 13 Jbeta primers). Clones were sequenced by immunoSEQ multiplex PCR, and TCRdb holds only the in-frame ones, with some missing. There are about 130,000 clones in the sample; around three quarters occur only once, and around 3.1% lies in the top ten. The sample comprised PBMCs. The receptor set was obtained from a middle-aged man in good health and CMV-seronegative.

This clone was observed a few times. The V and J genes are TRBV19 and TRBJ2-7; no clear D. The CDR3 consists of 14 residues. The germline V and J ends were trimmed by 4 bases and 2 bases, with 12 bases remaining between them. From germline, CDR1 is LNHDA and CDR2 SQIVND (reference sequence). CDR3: CASSTSGQAYEQYF. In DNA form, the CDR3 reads TGTGCCAGTAGTACGTCTGGCCAGGCCTACGAGCAGTACTTC.

CDR3 sequence: CASSYPGLNEAFF. CDR3 coding DNA: TGTGCCAGCAGTTACCCAGGCCTCAATGAAGCTTTCTTT. The V call is TRBV6-5, the J call TRBJ1-1; no definite D call. Germline V gene sequence: CDR1 MNHEY, CDR2 SVGAGI. The CDR3 totals 13 residues. Trimming removed 2 bases from V and 7 bases from J, with 11 bases in between.

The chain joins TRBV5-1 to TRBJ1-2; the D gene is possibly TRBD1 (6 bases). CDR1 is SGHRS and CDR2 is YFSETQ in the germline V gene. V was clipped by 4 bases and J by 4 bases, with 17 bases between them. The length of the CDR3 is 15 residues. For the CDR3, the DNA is TGCGCCAGCAGCCCGGCGACAGGTTCGGTCTATGGCTACACCTTC. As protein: CASSPATGSVYGYTF.

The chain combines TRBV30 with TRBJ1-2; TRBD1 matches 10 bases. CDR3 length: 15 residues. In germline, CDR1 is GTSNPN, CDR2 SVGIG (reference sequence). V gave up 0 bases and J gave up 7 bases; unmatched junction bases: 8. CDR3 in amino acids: CAWSVDRGRGVGYTF. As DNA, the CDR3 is TGTGCCTGGAGTGTCGACAGGGGGCGCGGTGTTGGCTACACCTTC.

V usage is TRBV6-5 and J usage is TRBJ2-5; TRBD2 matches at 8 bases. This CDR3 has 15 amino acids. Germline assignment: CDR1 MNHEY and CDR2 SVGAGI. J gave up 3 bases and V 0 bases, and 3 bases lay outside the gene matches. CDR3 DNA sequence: TGTGCCAGCAGTTACTCAGCGGGAGAAGAAGAGACCCAGTACTTC. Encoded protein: CASSYSAGEEETQYF.

This CDR3 is CASSLRGNTIYF. The CDR3, as DNA: TGTGCCAGCAGTTTACGGGGAAACACCATATATTTT. The chain has TRBV27 and TRBJ1-3, with unresolved D. CDR3 length: 12 amino acids. Germline V CDR1 and CDR2: MNHEY, SMNVEV (reference sequence). Trimming stripped 2 bases from V and 4 bases from J, with 3 bases between.

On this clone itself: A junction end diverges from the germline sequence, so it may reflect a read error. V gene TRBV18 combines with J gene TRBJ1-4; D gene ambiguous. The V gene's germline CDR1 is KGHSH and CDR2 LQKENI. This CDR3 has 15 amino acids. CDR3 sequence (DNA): TGTGCCAGCTCATTCGACTTGGAAGTACATGACAAACTGTTTTTT. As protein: CASSFDLEVHDKLFF.

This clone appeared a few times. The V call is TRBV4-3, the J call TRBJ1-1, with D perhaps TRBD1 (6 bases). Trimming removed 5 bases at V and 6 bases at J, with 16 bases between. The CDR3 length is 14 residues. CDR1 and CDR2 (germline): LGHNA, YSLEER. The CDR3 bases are TGCGCCAGCAGCGCTCAACAGGGAAGGCCTGAAGCTTTCTTT. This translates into CASSAQQGRPEAFF.

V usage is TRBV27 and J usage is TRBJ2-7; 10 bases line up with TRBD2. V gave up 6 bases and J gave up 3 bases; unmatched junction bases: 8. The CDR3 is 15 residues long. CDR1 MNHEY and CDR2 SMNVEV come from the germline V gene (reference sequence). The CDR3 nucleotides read TGTGCCAGCAGACTGAGCGGGAGGGCTAGCTACGAGCAGTACTTC. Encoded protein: CASRLSGRASYEQYF.